The entry that follows covers one TCR beta chain sequence. Its antigen is as yet unknown. This entry comes from a study of T cells in Graves' hyperthyroidism and ophthalmopathy. Study as a whole: Before any treatment, at initial diagnosis, peripheral blood was collected. The study's findings and limits: The model predicted ophthalmopathy a median roughly six months before onset. Most expanded thyroid clonotypes above 0.001 also appeared in blood.

There were TCR beta CDR3 regions amplified from RNA transcripts. Researchers ran a first-round RT-PCR on the TCR CDR3 using the HTBI primer set. TCRdb independently ran MiXCR on the multiplex PCR reads; one entry per CDR3 protein. The data hold roughly 550,000 distinct CDR3 sequences, with about 16% observed a single time. The germline CDR1 and CDR2 sequences are SGDLS and YYNGEE. After removal of 0 bases from V and 4 bases from J, the junction contained 8 bases not matched to a gene. The CDR3 covers 16 residues. Clinical symptoms, serum thyroxine and TRAb, thyroid ultrasound and orbital computed tomography together formed the diagnostic basis.

V usage is TRBV9 and J usage is TRBJ2-5; 8 bases align to TRBD1. Sample: blood. This receptor was identified in a woman aged 25 to 45 with Graves' ophthalmopathy. The CDR3 sequence is CASSVGGQGARETQYF. The CDR3 DNA reads as TGTGCCAGCAGCGTAGGGGGTCAGGGGGCCAGAGAGACCCAGTACTTC.